This record covers a single TCR beta chain. CDR3 length equals 14 residues. Trimming left V 7 bases short and J 2 bases short, with 12 bases between. Germline lookup yields CDR1 LNHDA and CDR2 SQIVND (reference sequence). This sample stems from a study of cytomegalovirus exposure and HLA in healthy donors. Repertoires were generated with immunoSEQ multiplex PCR, while TCRdb's copy carries only in-frame clones and drops some. The sample carries 250,000 or so clones, roughly 90% recorded once. The chain has TRBV19 and TRBJ2-1; D might be TRBD1 (6 bases). Sequenced: PBMCs. The sequence was obtained from a man aged 18 to 30 in good health and CMV-seropositive. CDR3 amino acids: CASTGGGTYNEQFF. In nucleotides, the CDR3 is TGTGCCAGTACGGGTGGGGGCACCTACAATGAGCAGTTCTTC.